What follows is one T cell receptor (beta chain) and its context. The antigen is undetermined. This entry is derived from a study of memory B cells and T cells in multiple sclerosis. General study points: Shared clonotype counts depended on differing compartment clone-set sizes and were normalized.

Sequencing was performed with immunoSEQ multiplex PCR; in TCRdb, only in-frame clones are kept and a portion is missing. The sample carries 46,000 or so clones, roughly 82% recorded once. After stimulus-free culture, autoproliferating CFSE-dim and non-proliferating CFSE-high T cells were sequenced separately. Roughly 5x10^7 CFSE-labeled PBMCs were cultured six to seven days unstimulated, then replicate wells were pooled. PBMCs were labeled with about 0.5 uM CFSE and cultured without exogenous stimuli. Germline CDR1 is SGHVS and CDR2 is FQNEAQ. V was cut by 4 bases and J by 12 bases, with 15 bases left in between. CDR3 size: 12 residues.

The V and J genes are TRBV7-8 and TRBJ1-2; D uncertain. The origin of this receptor is a human donor with multiple sclerosis. Sequencing input: PBMCs from blood kept in culture. CDR3 DNA: TGTGCCAGCAGCTCACCCCCCCAGGAGAACACCTTC. This sequence encodes CASSSPPQENTF. The full variable domain, in which reference TRBV7-8 and TRBJ1-2 provide the parts outside the CDR3, is GAGVSQSPRYKVAKRGQDVALRCDPISGHVSLFWYQQALGQGPEFLTYFQNEAQLDKSGLPSDRFFAERPEGSVSTLKIQRTQQEDSAVYLCASSSPPQENTFGSGTRLTVV.